This is a list of T cell receptor beta chains from one sample in a study of T cells in Graves' hyperthyroidism and ophthalmopathy. TCRdb independently ran MiXCR on the multiplex PCR reads; one entry per CDR3 protein. The sample carries about 640,000 distinct CDR3 sequences, about a fifth recorded once. What was sequenced was blood. These receptors were collected from a young man with Graves' ophthalmopathy. Both conserved end residues are trimmed from each CDR3.

>TRBV14|TRBJ2-7
ASSPAPGEQY
>TRBV20-1|TRBJ2-2
SASLPSETGELF
>TRBV29-1|TRBJ1-1
SVRRLMNTEAF
>TRBV28|TRBJ2-1
ASSLVFGTSGSMEQF
>TRBV6-1|TRBJ1-3
ASTGGNTIY
>TRBV6-2/TRBV6-3|TRBJ2-1
ASRMGKRERNNEQF
>TRBV28|TRBJ1-1
ASSFLGAGTGHTEAF
>TRBV3-1|TRBJ1-1
ASSQGTELTEAF
>TRBV5-1|TRBJ2-5
ASSRGTSGIQETQY
>TRBV28|TRBJ2-7
ASSHGTLAYEQY
>TRBV9|TRBJ2-3
ASSLGTSVRTDTQY
>TRBV27|TRBJ1-1
ASSLSRATEAF
>TRBV6-1|TRBJ2-1
ATLGAPSCNEQF
>TRBV4-2|TRBJ2-7
ASSQEGRGREQY
>TRBV25-1|TRBJ1-1
ASSEISGQGPNTEAF
>TRBV20-1|TRBJ2-1
SAVDRGNEQF
>TRBV5-1|TRBJ2-7
ASSPSGNMQYEQY
>TRBV9|TRBJ2-3
ASGQGDSDTQY
>TRBV5-4|TRBJ2-1
ASSSGTSGRPYNEQF
>TRBV9|TRBJ2-3
ASSVASGEWDTQY
>TRBV6-2/TRBV6-3|TRBJ2-7
ASSRVPREQY
>TRBV30|TRBJ2-7
AWSRGDHGEQY
>TRBV7-6|TRBJ1-2
ASSLAPGDGYT
>TRBV7-9|TRBJ1-4
ASSWGQTSEKLF
>TRBV7-9|TRBJ2-7
ASSSSRSTYEQY
>TRBV7-2|TRBJ1-2
ASSLSTQANYGYT
>TRBV7-9|TRBJ2-3
ASSLRTSGASFTDTQY
>TRBV20-1|TRBJ2-1
SAPGPLAATNEQF
>TRBV6-1|TRBJ2-5
ASSQLAAGGPAAQY
>TRBV20-1|TRBJ2-7
SARAPSGLLEQY
>TRBV7-9|TRBJ2-7
ASSYRDSYEQY
>TRBV3-1|TRBJ2-7
ASSQVDRGYEQY
>TRBV6-9|TRBJ1-1
ASSSLERTLYTEAF
>TRBV18|TRBJ2-1
ASSPFLAGVGDEQF
>TRBV7-2|TRBJ2-3
ASGLLRGLDTQY
>TRBV11-2|TRBJ2-5
ASSLVPPAEQETQY
>TRBV7-2|TRBJ2-5
ASSSNKETQY
>TRBV20-1|TRBJ1-2
SAQGGNYGYT
>TRBV3-1|TRBJ2-3
ASSLGTSLKGTDTQY
>TRBV24-1|TRBJ1-1
ATRPGTGLNTEAF